This TCR beta chain appears in the sequencing data of a study of CD8 T cells in ankylosing spondylitis. Broader study findings: Ankylosing spondylitis blood appeared to carry a characteristic TCR beta motif of roughly eight highly homologous variants. There was reportedly significant enrichment of clones that were disease-linked in matched ankylosing spondylitis synovial fluid.

MiXCR, applied by TCRdb to the 5' RACE reads, yields one record per CDR3 protein. The sample records approximately 540,000 distinct CDR3 sequences, 12% being singletons. For this clonotype: Its specificity is not known.

Germline V CDR1 and CDR2: DFQATT, SNEGSKA (reference sequence). V lost 5 bases, J lost 2 bases, and 8 bases lay in between. The CDR3 has 12 amino acids. The chain couples TRBV20-1 to TRBJ2-3; D is unresolved. Source material: blood, either unsorted or a sorted T cell fraction (not recorded which). The receptor was isolated from a male donor with ankylosing spondylitis. The CDR3, as DNA: TGCAGTGCTTCTGAGGACACAGATACGCAGTATTTT. Its translation: CSASEDTDTQYF.